Listed below are T cell receptor beta chains from one sample, sequenced in a study of shared clonotypes between healthy human individuals. TCRdb keeps only in-frame clones here, not all; method: immunoSEQ multiplex PCR. The table has roughly 2,000,000 clones, about 95% seen once. The source material was naive CD8+ T cells sorted from blood. The origin of the receptors is a man between 18 and 29 years old in good health. Both conserved end residues are trimmed from each CDR3. Fields, in order: CDR3 length, J gene, V gene, CDR3 protein.

len: 11; j_gene: TRBJ2-5; v_gene: TRBV4-3; CDR3aa: ASSQFQGETQY
len: 13; j_gene: TRBJ2-2; v_gene: TRBV7-9; CDR3aa: ASSLTVQNTGELF
len: 15; j_gene: TRBJ2-3; v_gene: TRBV7-9; CDR3aa: ASSWGRWEMRTDTQY
len: 13; j_gene: TRBJ1-1; v_gene: TRBV28; CDR3aa: ASRGNRGEVEEAF
len: 11; j_gene: TRBJ2-7; v_gene: TRBV4-1; CDR3aa: ASSQVRDYEQY
len: 15; j_gene: TRBJ2-5; v_gene: TRBV9; CDR3aa: ASSASPRTGDQETQY
len: 13; j_gene: TRBJ2-5; v_gene: TRBV9; CDR3aa: ASSVDGAGGETQY
len: 11; j_gene: TRBJ2-3; v_gene: TRBV4-1; CDR3aa: ASCGFFGDTQY
len: 15; j_gene: TRBJ1-6; v_gene: TRBV28; CDR3aa: ASSATGEVEENSPLH
len: 12; j_gene: TRBJ1-1; v_gene: TRBV5-6; CDR3aa: ASSWGPGKDEAF
len: 13; j_gene: TRBJ2-3; v_gene: TRBV6-5; CDR3aa: ASRYWPASTDTQY
len: 12; j_gene: TRBJ2-7; v_gene: TRBV5-4; CDR3aa: ASSLGAGGLEQY
len: 14; j_gene: TRBJ2-1; v_gene: TRBV7-8; CDR3aa: ASSLEEGVSYNEQF
len: 14; j_gene: TRBJ2-7; v_gene: TRBV5-1; CDR3aa: ASSHERQVLGYEQY
len: 12; j_gene: TRBJ2-1; v_gene: TRBV19; CDR3aa: ASSIRGSYNEQF
len: 12; j_gene: TRBJ2-7; v_gene: TRBV6-1; CDR3aa: ASSEAYSTYEQY
len: 14; j_gene: TRBJ1-4; v_gene: TRBV7-9; CDR3aa: ASSLGRTPTNEKLF
len: 12; j_gene: TRBJ1-1; v_gene: TRBV5-6; CDR3aa: ASSFQGAWTEAF
len: 10; j_gene: TRBJ2-5; v_gene: TRBV27; CDR3aa: ASRTGSETQY
len: 8; j_gene: TRBJ1-1; v_gene: TRBV29-1; CDR3aa: SVETGEAF
len: 12; j_gene: TRBJ2-5; v_gene: TRBV5-1; CDR3aa: ASSLNHAGETQY
len: 14; j_gene: TRBJ2-7; v_gene: TRBV13; CDR3aa: ASSSRRAGDGYEQY
len: 12; j_gene: TRBJ2-1; v_gene: TRBV27; CDR3aa: ASATLGRDNEQF
len: 8; j_gene: TRBJ2-7; v_gene: TRBV20-1; CDR3aa: SASLDEQY
len: 11; j_gene: TRBJ2-1; v_gene: TRBV29-1; CDR3aa: SVTTSGSFGQF
len: 11; j_gene: TRBJ1-1; v_gene: TRBV30; CDR3aa: ACSGIANTEAF